The present entry profiles one T cell receptor beta chain with its context. This CDR3 has 13 amino acids. Germline loops: CDR1 SGHRS, CDR2 YFSETQ. V gave up 0 bases and J gave up 15 bases, with 16 bases separating them. This table comes from immunoSEQ multiplex PCR, and its TCRdb copy is limited to in-frame clones, with some not included. The sample records around 180,000 clones, approximately 89% being singletons. Residents of 24 US areas, aged roughly 18 to 90 years, made up the participants. Participant reports of clinical history set cohort assignment. This record belongs to a study of blood T cell repertoires in COVID-19. Study background: Samples of COVID-19 (acute and convalescent) were obtained from the United States, Italy and Spain. PBMCs, B-cell-depleted T cells, or T cells were the source of the cDNA or gDNA that made up the material.

Material: PBMCs or T cells enriched from blood (not recorded which). The chain has TRBV5-1 and TRBJ2-1; D may be TRBD1 (6 bases). The source is a woman aged 35 to 49 with acute COVID-19. CDR3 loop: CASSLERTVPLFF. In DNA form, the CDR3 reads TGCGCCAGCAGCTTGGAGAGGACAGTCCCTTTGTTCTTC.